The 26 T cell receptor beta chains below all came from one sample that was sequenced in a study of T cells in tumors after PD-1 blockade. Profiled with immunoSEQ multiplex PCR; TCRdb holds only in-frame clones, not every one. The table includes 54,000 or so clones, 80% detected once. The sample in question was PBMCs, obtained before anti-PD-1 treatment. The origin of the receptors is a human donor with basal cell carcinoma.

This clone occurred once. This chain uses TRBV4-2 with TRBJ2-3; either TRBD1 or TRBD2 may fit D (6 bases each). The CDR3 contains 11 residues. Looked up from germline, CDR1 is LGHNA and CDR2 is YNFKEQ. V was trimmed by 8 bases and J by 4 bases, leaving 7 bases between them. CDR3 coding DNA: TGTGCCAGCGGGGGGCCAGATACGCAGTATTTT. It codes for CASGGPDTQYF.

In this sample, this clone turned up once. The chain couples TRBV6-4 to TRBJ1-5; the D gene is possibly TRBD1 (5 bases). Germline values: CDR1 MRHNA, CDR2 SNTAGT. V was trimmed by 2 bases and J by 4 bases, leaving 6 bases between them. This CDR3 region has 13 residues. The CDR3 sequence: CASSDGGNQPQHF. In DNA, the CDR3 is TGTGCCAGCAGTGACGGGGGGAATCAGCCCCAGCATTTT.

This clone came up a few times. The chain carries TRBV19 and TRBJ1-2, with a possible D match to TRBD1 (5 bases). Germline CDR1 reads LNHDA; CDR2 reads SQIVND (reference sequence). The CDR3 length is 12 residues. V lost 7 bases to trimming and J lost 6 bases, with 12 bases between them. DNA for the CDR3: TGTGCCAGTACGAGACAGAGCGATGGCTACACCTTC. The encoded protein is CASTRQSDGYTF.

The chain uses TRBV5-6 and TRBJ2-1; possibly TRBD1 for D (6 bases). Germline CDR1 SGHDT, CDR2 YYEEEE. V lost 4 bases to trimming and J lost 4 bases, with 15 bases between them. This CDR3 spans 15 amino acids. The CDR3 loop is CASSNSWGLYNEQFF. In DNA, the CDR3 is TGTGCCAGCAGCAACTCTTGGGGGCTGTACAATGAGCAGTTCTTC.

This rearrangement joins TRBV18 to TRBJ1-2; D is perhaps TRBD1 (5 bases). CDR3 length: 13 amino acids. V was pared by 6 bases and J by 2 bases, with 10 bases between. Germline V gene lookup returns CDR1 KGHSH and CDR2 LQKENI. The CDR3 region has the DNA TGTGCCAGCTCCCTCAGGGAGAACTATGGCTACACCTTC. Translating it yields CASSLRENYGYTF.

The chain couples TRBV27 to TRBJ2-6; D call uncertain. Trimming stripped 7 bases from V and 1 base from J, with 5 bases between. The CDR3 is made up of 13 amino acids. Per germline, CDR1 MNHEY and CDR2 SMNVEV (reference sequence). CDR3 in amino acids: CASTRSGANVLTF. CDR3 nucleotide sequence: TGTGCCAGCACTCGATCTGGGGCCAACGTCCTGACTTTC.

CDR3 DNA sequence: TGCGCCAGCAGCTTGGTTAGCGGGGGACAAGAGACCCAGTACTTC. Translating gives CASSLVSGGQETQYF. The J gene is TRBJ2-5, the V gene TRBV5-1; 9 bases are shared with TRBD2. Germline loops: CDR1 SGHRS, CDR2 YFSETQ. J gave up 2 bases and V 0 bases, and 2 bases lay outside the gene matches. The CDR3 spans 15 residues.

The V and J genes are TRBV6-5 and TRBJ1-6, with D possibly being TRBD1 (5 bases). The ends were cut back, 2 bases at V and 10 bases at J, with 15 bases in the middle. The length of the CDR3 is 15 residues. The germline CDR1 and CDR2 sequences are MNHEY and SVGAGI. The DNA of the CDR3 is TGTGCCAGCAGTTACAGGGGCGCTTTGGGGTCACCCCTCCACTTT. Translation gives CASSYRGALGSPLHF.

The V and J genes are TRBV18 and TRBJ1-1; the D gene is possibly TRBD1 (5 bases). The CDR3 length is 16 residues. V lost 0 bases, J lost 0 bases, and 11 bases lay in between. The germline V gene has CDR1 KGHSH and CDR2 LQKENI. The CDR3 loop is CASSPPGRLMNTEAFF. For the CDR3, the DNA is TGTGCCAGCTCACCACCGGGACGGCTCATGAACACTGAAGCTTTCTTT.

The V call is TRBV12-3 or TRBV12-4, the J call TRBJ1-5; D call uncertain. The CDR3 is 12 residues long. Between the trimmed V and J ends, which lost 6 bases and 4 bases, there was a span of 7 bases. This CDR3 is CASSPDNQPQHF. Written as DNA, the CDR3 is TGTGCCAGCAGCCCAGATAATCAGCCCCAGCATTTT.

The V gene is TRBV2, the J gene TRBJ2-6, with D possibly being TRBD2 (5 bases). The germline V and J ends were trimmed by 3 bases and 0 bases, with 6 bases remaining between them. CDR3 length equals 15 residues. Germline-derived CDR1 and CDR2 are SNHLY and FYNNEI. CDR3 sequence: CASSDGLSGANVLTF. CDR3 DNA sequence: TGTGCCAGCAGTGATGGACTCTCTGGGGCCAACGTCCTGACTTTC.

The V and J genes are TRBV7-3 and TRBJ2-5; D not certain. V was pared by 5 bases and J by 2 bases, with 15 bases between. The CDR3 spans 15 residues. Germline V gives CDR1 SGHTA, CDR2 FQGTGA. The CDR3 spells CASSPGERVQETQYF. CDR3 nucleotide sequence: TGTGCCAGCAGCCCAGGCGAAAGAGTTCAAGAGACCCAGTACTTC.

The sample holds a few counts of this clone. The chain is built from TRBV7-9 and TRBJ1-2; D is possibly TRBD1 (6 bases). V was clipped by 4 bases and J by 7 bases, with 10 bases between them. Germline V lookup: CDR1 SEHNR, CDR2 FQNEAQ (reference sequence). This CDR3 spans 12 amino acids. In DNA, the CDR3 is TGTGCCAGCAGCTCAGGGGAAAGTGGCTACACCTTC. Residues: CASSSGESGYTF.

The CDR3 DNA is TGCGCCAGCAGCTTGGATCGCGTATTGGGGGGGAACACTGAAGCTTTCTTT. Translated, it gives CASSLDRVLGGNTEAFF. This chain joins TRBV5-1 and TRBJ1-1, with D possibly being TRBD1 (5 bases). V lost 0 bases and J lost 1, with 16 bases in between. Germline lookup yields CDR1 SGHRS and CDR2 YFSETQ. The CDR3 is 17 amino acids.

The V call is TRBV10-2, the J call TRBJ2-1; maybe TRBD1 (6 bases). Germline CDR1 is WSHSY and CDR2 is SAAADI. The CDR3 is made up of 15 amino acids. V dropped 4 bases and J dropped 0 bases, with 10 bases sitting between them. DNA for the CDR3: TGCGCCAGCAGTGGGGACACAAGCTCCTACAATGAGCAGTTCTTC. Translated: CASSGDTSSYNEQFF.

The chain carries TRBV19 and TRBJ2-7; D perhaps matches TRBD2 (7 bases). Looked up from germline, CDR1 is LNHDA and CDR2 is SQIVND (reference sequence). The germline V and J ends were trimmed by 4 bases and 1 base, with 14 bases remaining between them. CDR3 length equals 15 residues. The chain's CDR3 is CASSRGASGSYEQYF. In nucleotides, the CDR3 is TGTGCCAGTAGTAGGGGGGCTAGCGGTTCCTACGAGCAGTACTTC.

This clone came up once. J is TRBJ2-5 and V is TRBV5-6; D is unresolved. The CDR3 spans 14 residues. Germline assignment: CDR1 SGHDT and CDR2 YYEEEE. Trimming removed 4 bases at V and 1 base at J, with 11 bases between. The CDR3 spells CASSLTISQETQYF. The CDR3 nucleotides are TGTGCCAGCAGCCTGACAATATCCCAAGAGACCCAGTACTTC. The variable domain in full, completed from reference TRBV5-6 and TRBJ2-5, reads DAGVTQSPTHLIKTRGQQVTLRCSPKSGHDTVSWYQQALGQGPQFIFQYYEEEERQRGNFPDRFSGHQFPNYSSELNVNALLLGDSALYLCASSLTISQETQYFGPGTRLLVL.

This clone has just a few counts. The CDR3 DNA follows: TGTGCCAGCAGTGGAGGGCTGAGTCAGCCCCAGCATTTT. Its protein is CASSGGLSQPQHF. V usage is TRBV2 and J usage is TRBJ1-5; D gene uncertain. The CDR3 totals 13 residues. Trimming removed 4 bases from V and 6 bases from J, with 10 bases in between. Germline CDR1 SNHLY, CDR2 FYNNEI.

This clone has just one count. V and J are TRBV7-2 and TRBJ2-1; 11 nucleotides align to TRBD2. CDR1 is SGHTA and CDR2 is FQGNSA in the germline V gene. Trimming took 3 bases from V and 7 from J; bases not matched to a gene: 5. The CDR3 has 15 amino acids. The CDR3 is CASSFSGGAVNEQFF. CDR3 sequence (DNA): TGTGCCAGCAGCTTTAGCGGGGGGGCGGTGAATGAGCAGTTCTTC.

The chain employs TRBV6-5 and TRBJ2-5, with a weak D call TRBD2 (6 bases). Trimming removed 2 bases from V and 2 bases from J, with 15 bases in between. Germline values: CDR1 MNHEY, CDR2 SVGAGI. The CDR3 spans 16 residues. The chain's CDR3 is CASSYGTHGGQETQYF. CDR3 coding DNA: TGTGCCAGCAGTTACGGCACCCACGGAGGGCAAGAGACCCAGTACTTC.

J is TRBJ1-4 and V is TRBV5-8; no clear D gene. V was cut by 4 bases and J by 2 bases, with 15 bases left in between. Germline CDR1 is SGHTS and CDR2 is YDEGEE. The CDR3 loop spans 16 amino acids. The CDR3, as DNA: TGTGCCAGCAGCCGGCTTTTCGGAGCTACTAATGAAAAACTGTTTTTT. Residues: CASSRLFGATNEKLFF.

The CDR3 here is CASSDPGQGIPDTQYF. CDR3 bases: TGTGCCAGCAGTGATCCAGGACAGGGGATCCCAGATACGCAGTATTTT. This rearrangement joins TRBV25-1 to TRBJ2-3; 9 positions match TRBD1. The CDR3 sequence is 16 residues long. Germline V gene lookup returns CDR1 MGHDK and CDR2 SYGVNS. The V and J ends lost 3 bases and 4 bases, in that order; junction bases with no gene match: 8.

The genes are TRBV5-5 and TRBJ1-2; 8 positions match TRBD1. The CDR3 contains 18 residues. Trimming at V came to 0 bases and at J to 2 bases, leaving 12 bases not matched to a gene. Germline CDR1 is SGHKS and CDR2 is YYEKEE (reference sequence). CDR3 nucleotide sequence: TGTGCCAGCAGCTTGGGTCCAGGGGGCTTGACTTTGAACTATGGCTACACCTTC. It encodes CASSLGPGGLTLNYGYTF.

This clone was counted a single time. The chain couples TRBV19 to TRBJ1-2; 7 bases match TRBD1. The CDR3 length is 14 residues. The junction had 5 bases not matched to a gene; V was cut back by 7 bases and J by 0 bases. CDR1 and CDR2 (germline): LNHDA, SQIVND (reference sequence). The CDR3 DNA is TGTGCCAGTAAGAGGGGGCAGTCTAACTATGGCTACACCTTC. This gives the protein CASKRGQSNYGYTF.

The J gene is TRBJ2-5, the V gene TRBV19; 11 bases are shared with TRBD1. CDR1 and CDR2 (germline): LNHDA, SQIVND (reference sequence). The CDR3 contains 16 residues. The ends lost 5 bases at V and 5 bases at J; junction bases unmatched: 10. In nucleotides, the CDR3 is TGTGCCAGTAGTTTCCGGACAGGGGGCACGAGGGAGACCCAGTACTTC. As protein: CASSFRTGGTRETQYF. Full variable domain (remainder filled in from reference TRBV19 and TRBJ2-5): DGGITQSPKYLFRKEGQNVTLSCEQNLNHDAMYWYRQDPGQGLRLIYYSQIVNDFQKGDIAEGYSVSREKKESFPLTVTSAQKNPTAFYLCASSFRTGGTRETQYFGPGTRLLVL.

This chain uses TRBV18 with TRBJ2-1; 13 bases are shared with TRBD2. CDR1 is KGHSH and CDR2 is LQKENI in the germline V gene. The CDR3 runs to 16 residues. The junction had 7 bases not matched to a gene; V was cut back by 3 bases and J by 8 bases. CDR3: CASSPSRTSGGYEQFF. DNA of the CDR3: TGTGCCAGCTCACCCAGTAGGACTAGCGGGGGCTATGAGCAGTTCTTC.